This TCR beta chain came from a study of cytomegalovirus exposure and HLA in healthy donors. This clone was counted a few times. The PCR was carried out with 60 Vbeta primers and 13 Jbeta primers. Using immunoSEQ multiplex PCR, the repertoire was profiled, and TCRdb retains in-frame clones only, with some absent. The sample includes approximately 130,000 clones, about 80% of them seen just once. This CDR3 spans 14 amino acids. Trimming removed 7 bases from V and 7 bases from J, with 19 bases in between. The germline V gene encodes CDR1 MNHNS and CDR2 SASEGT. V usage is TRBV6-1 and J usage is TRBJ1-2, with no clear D. The specimen was PBMCs. The TCR comes from a man aged 50-60 years in good health and CMV-seronegative. The CDR3, as DNA: TGTGCCAGCACCGAGCGGGTCCTCGGGTCTGGCTACACCTTC. It yields the protein CASTERVLGSGYTF.